A selection of T cell receptor beta chains follows, all from one sample in a study of T cell responses to AZD1222 COVID-19 vaccine. Sequenced by immunoSEQ multiplex PCR; TCRdb stores in-frame clones only, minus some. The sample holds about 130,000 clones, about 86% seen once. The starting material was peripheral blood, obtained on day 0 of AZD1222 vaccination. These receptors came from an adult in good health. Each CDR3 is given with its conserved first and last residue. Fields, in order: CDR3 protein, CDR3 DNA, V gene, D gene, clone size, J gene. The D gene is left open where the match is weak. Expanded clones are given a class, and other clones once, few, many or no size at all.

CDR3 protein: CASSSQGSDYGYTF; CDR3 DNA: TGTGCCAGCAGTTCACAAGGAAGTGACTATGGCTACACCTTC; V gene: TRBV28; D gene: -; clone size: -; J gene: TRBJ1-2
CDR3 protein: CASSLFAGRSTDTQYF; CDR3 DNA: TGTGCCAGCAGCTTGTTTGCCGGTCGTAGCACAGATACGCAGTATTTT; V gene: TRBV5-5; D gene: -; clone size: -; J gene: TRBJ2-3
CDR3 protein: CASSISGRPHEQYF; CDR3 DNA: TGTGCCAGCAGTATTAGCGGGAGGCCCCACGAGCAGTACTTC; V gene: TRBV27; D gene: TRBD2; clone size: -; J gene: TRBJ2-7
CDR3 protein: CASRGQGADNSPLHF; CDR3 DNA: TGTGCCAGTAGAGGACAGGGGGCAGATAATTCACCCCTCCACTTT; V gene: TRBV19; D gene: TRBD1; clone size: -; J gene: TRBJ1-6
CDR3 protein: CASSSRTGVATEAFF; CDR3 DNA: TGTGCCAGCAGTTCCAGGACAGGAGTGGCTACTGAAGCTTTCTTT; V gene: TRBV6-5; D gene: TRBD1; clone size: once; J gene: TRBJ1-1
CDR3 protein: CASSLHGGADTGELFF; CDR3 DNA: TGTGCCAGCAGCTTACACGGGGGGGCCGATACCGGGGAGCTGTTTTTT; V gene: TRBV7-2; D gene: TRBD2; clone size: -; J gene: TRBJ2-2
CDR3 protein: CASSKTFGFTYEQYF; CDR3 DNA: TGTGCCAGTAGTAAGACATTCGGGTTTACCTACGAGCAGTACTTC; V gene: TRBV19; D gene: -; clone size: -; J gene: TRBJ2-7
CDR3 protein: CASSRPGRAKNIQYF; CDR3 DNA: TGTGCCAGCTCACGCCCAGGTCGGGCCAAAAACATTCAGTACTTC; V gene: TRBV18; D gene: -; clone size: -; J gene: TRBJ2-4
CDR3 protein: CASSMVPGGDETQYF; CDR3 DNA: TGTGCCAGTAGTATGGTCCCAGGGGGCGATGAGACCCAGTACTTC; V gene: TRBV19; D gene: TRBD1; clone size: once; J gene: TRBJ2-5
CDR3 protein: CATSDPTLETQYF; CDR3 DNA: TGTGCCACCAGTGATCCAACGTTAGAGACCCAGTACTTC; V gene: TRBV24-1; D gene: -; clone size: -; J gene: TRBJ2-5
CDR3 protein: CASSTDTQYF; CDR3 DNA: TGTGCCAGCAGTACAGATACGCAGTATTTT; V gene: TRBV27; D gene: -; clone size: -; J gene: TRBJ2-3
CDR3 protein: CASSFQDRSYNEQFF; CDR3 DNA: TGTGCCAGCAGCTTTCAGGATCGCTCCTACAATGAGCAGTTCTTC; V gene: TRBV5-6; D gene: -; clone size: -; J gene: TRBJ2-1
CDR3 protein: CASGEGNSYNSPLHF; CDR3 DNA: TGTGCCAGCGGAGAGGGGAACTCCTATAATTCACCCCTCCACTTT; V gene: TRBV7-9; D gene: -; clone size: -; J gene: TRBJ1-6
CDR3 protein: CASSLDPGGAADTQYF; CDR3 DNA: TGTGCCAGCAGCTTAGACCCCGGGGGGGCGGCAGATACGCAGTATTTT; V gene: TRBV11-3; D gene: TRBD2; clone size: -; J gene: TRBJ2-3
CDR3 protein: CASSHYPSTDTQYF; CDR3 DNA: TGTGCCAGCAGCCACTACCCTAGCACAGATACGCAGTATTTT; V gene: TRBV7-3; D gene: -; clone size: -; J gene: TRBJ2-3
CDR3 protein: CASSGEGLGYTF; CDR3 DNA: TGTGCCAGCAGCGGCGAAGGCCTTGGCTACACCTTC; V gene: TRBV11-2; D gene: -; clone size: -; J gene: TRBJ1-2
CDR3 protein: CASSLVRDRNSPLHF; CDR3 DNA: TGTGCCAGCAGCTTAGTTCGGGATCGAAATTCACCCCTCCACTTT; V gene: TRBV7-6; D gene: -; clone size: -; J gene: TRBJ1-6
CDR3 protein: CAISSPGHRKTEAFF; CDR3 DNA: TGTGCCATATCGTCTCCGGGACACCGAAAGACTGAAGCTTTCTTT; V gene: TRBV10-3; D gene: -; clone size: -; J gene: TRBJ1-1
CDR3 protein: CAIRAGTLNTGELFF; CDR3 DNA: TGTGCCATCAGGGCCGGGACCCTGAACACCGGGGAGCTGTTTTTT; V gene: TRBV10-3; D gene: -; clone size: -; J gene: TRBJ2-2
CDR3 protein: CASSTNPAERFSYNEQFF; CDR3 DNA: TGTGCCAGCAGCACAAACCCTGCTGAACGGTTTTCCTACAATGAGCAGTTCTTC; V gene: TRBV7-6; D gene: -; clone size: -; J gene: TRBJ2-1
CDR3 protein: CASSLVQGSHEQYF; CDR3 DNA: TGTGCCAGCAGCTTAGTTCAGGGGAGCCACGAGCAGTACTTC; V gene: TRBV7-9; D gene: -; clone size: medium-sized; J gene: TRBJ2-7
CDR3 protein: CASSRDRGVDNEQFF; CDR3 DNA: TGTGCCAGCAGTAGGGACAGGGGAGTCGACAATGAGCAGTTCTTC; V gene: TRBV6-5; D gene: TRBD1; clone size: -; J gene: TRBJ2-1
CDR3 protein: CASSQEQHSNQPQHF; CDR3 DNA: TGCGCCAGCAGCCAAGAACAGCATAGCAATCAGCCCCAGCATTTT; V gene: TRBV4-1; D gene: -; clone size: -; J gene: TRBJ1-5
CDR3 protein: CASSGGSYEQYF; CDR3 DNA: TGCGCCAGCAGCGGAGGGTCCTACGAGCAGTACTTC; V gene: TRBV4-1; D gene: -; clone size: -; J gene: TRBJ2-7
CDR3 protein: CASSLTGVRTEAFF; CDR3 DNA: TGTGCCAGCAGTCTAACAGGGGTCAGGACTGAAGCTTTCTTT; V gene: TRBV6-5; D gene: TRBD1; clone size: -; J gene: TRBJ1-1
CDR3 protein: CASSQLEANTDTQYF; CDR3 DNA: TGTGCCAGCAGCCAATTAGAAGCTAACACAGATACGCAGTATTTT; V gene: TRBV14; D gene: -; clone size: -; J gene: TRBJ2-3
CDR3 protein: CASSYNDGISEQYF; CDR3 DNA: TGTGCCAGCAGTTATAACGATGGGATATCCGAGCAGTACTTC; V gene: TRBV6-5; D gene: -; clone size: -; J gene: TRBJ2-7
CDR3 protein: CASSELGRGDPNYGYTF; CDR3 DNA: TGTGCCAGCAGTGAATTGGGCAGGGGGGATCCCAACTATGGCTACACCTTC; V gene: TRBV25-1; D gene: TRBD1; clone size: -; J gene: TRBJ1-2
CDR3 protein: CAISEKALGQETQYF; CDR3 DNA: TGTGCCATCAGTGAGAAGGCCCTAGGCCAAGAGACCCAGTACTTC; V gene: TRBV10-3; D gene: -; clone size: -; J gene: TRBJ2-5
CDR3 protein: CASSLDTATGELFF; CDR3 DNA: TGCGCCAGCAGCTTGGATACCGCCACCGGGGAGCTGTTTTTT; V gene: TRBV5-1; D gene: -; clone size: -; J gene: TRBJ2-2
CDR3 protein: CATSDSRTLIYEQYF; CDR3 DNA: TGTGCCACCAGTGATAGTAGGACACTCATCTACGAGCAGTACTTC; V gene: TRBV24-1; D gene: -; clone size: once; J gene: TRBJ2-7
CDR3 protein: CASSQDRGGNTIYF; CDR3 DNA: TGCGCCAGCAGCCAAGATAGGGGGGGAAACACCATATATTTT; V gene: TRBV4-3; D gene: -; clone size: once; J gene: TRBJ1-3
CDR3 protein: CASSGGQGIETQYF; CDR3 DNA: TGTGCCAGCAGTGGGGGACAGGGGATTGAGACCCAGTACTTC; V gene: TRBV28; D gene: TRBD1; clone size: once; J gene: TRBJ2-5
CDR3 protein: CAIRDRGQNTEAFF; CDR3 DNA: TGTGCCATCAGGGACAGGGGGCAGAACACTGAAGCTTTCTTT; V gene: TRBV10-3; D gene: TRBD1; clone size: -; J gene: TRBJ1-1
CDR3 protein: CAISESNRAGTEAFF; CDR3 DNA: TGTGCCATCAGTGAGTCGAACAGGGCCGGCACTGAAGCTTTCTTT; V gene: TRBV10-3; D gene: -; clone size: -; J gene: TRBJ1-1
CDR3 protein: CASSSPQGYRVEKLFF; CDR3 DNA: TGTGCCAGCAGCTCCCCCCAGGGTTACCGTGTTGAAAAACTGTTTTTT; V gene: TRBV5-5; D gene: -; clone size: -; J gene: TRBJ1-4
CDR3 protein: CASSQHVAGNTGELFF; CDR3 DNA: TGCGCCAGCAGCCAACACGTTGCAGGGAACACCGGGGAGCTGTTTTTT; V gene: TRBV4-3; D gene: -; clone size: -; J gene: TRBJ2-2
CDR3 protein: CASSDPGGPSNQPQHF; CDR3 DNA: TGTGCCAGCAGTGACCCGGGGGGACCCAGCAATCAGCCCCAGCATTTT; V gene: TRBV6-1; D gene: -; clone size: -; J gene: TRBJ1-5
CDR3 protein: CASSLTGYGYTF; CDR3 DNA: TGTGCCAGCAGTTTGACAGGGTATGGCTACACCTTC; V gene: TRBV28; D gene: TRBD1; clone size: -; J gene: TRBJ1-2
CDR3 protein: CASSTGTGNQETQYF; CDR3 DNA: TGTGCCAGCAGTACCGGGACAGGAAACCAAGAGACCCAGTACTTC; V gene: TRBV9; D gene: TRBD1; clone size: -; J gene: TRBJ2-5
CDR3 protein: CASSRNRGGHGYTF; CDR3 DNA: TGCGCCAGCAGCCGCAACAGGGGGGGTCATGGCTACACCTTC; V gene: TRBV4-3; D gene: TRBD1; clone size: -; J gene: TRBJ1-2
CDR3 protein: CASSLSEGIYEQYF; CDR3 DNA: TGTGCCAGCAGCTTATCGGAGGGGATTTACGAGCAGTACTTC; V gene: TRBV7-2; D gene: -; clone size: -; J gene: TRBJ2-7
CDR3 protein: CASSEGFRPNYGYTF; CDR3 DNA: TGCGCCAGCAGCGAAGGATTCAGGCCCAACTATGGCTACACCTTC; V gene: TRBV5-1; D gene: -; clone size: -; J gene: TRBJ1-2
CDR3 protein: CASSVGVWSPLHF; CDR3 DNA: TGTGCCAGCAGCGTAGGCGTCTGGTCACCCCTCCACTTT; V gene: TRBV9; D gene: -; clone size: -; J gene: TRBJ1-6
CDR3 protein: CASSHQRGRGTQYF; CDR3 DNA: TGTGCCAGCAGCCACCAAAGGGGGCGCGGGACCCAGTACTTC; V gene: TRBV14; D gene: TRBD1; clone size: -; J gene: TRBJ2-5
CDR3 protein: CASSPQAGGQREQFF; CDR3 DNA: TGTGCCAGCAGCCCCCAGGCGGGGGGGCAACGTGAGCAGTTCTTC; V gene: TRBV9; D gene: TRBD2; clone size: -; J gene: TRBJ2-1
CDR3 protein: CASSEGAFTDTQYF; CDR3 DNA: TGTGCCAGCTCCGAGGGGGCGTTCACAGATACGCAGTATTTT; V gene: TRBV18; D gene: TRBD1; clone size: -; J gene: TRBJ2-3
CDR3 protein: CASSLYRGQPQHF; CDR3 DNA: TGTGCCAGCAGCTTATATAGGGGTCAGCCCCAGCATTTT; V gene: TRBV7-3; D gene: -; clone size: -; J gene: TRBJ1-5
CDR3 protein: CASSSQRGYTF; CDR3 DNA: TGTGCCAGCAGTAGCCAGCGGGGCTACACCTTC; V gene: TRBV9; D gene: -; clone size: -; J gene: TRBJ1-2
CDR3 protein: CASSFHEQFF; CDR3 DNA: TGTGCCAGCAGCTTTCATGAGCAGTTCTTC; V gene: TRBV7-9; D gene: -; clone size: -; J gene: TRBJ2-1
CDR3 protein: CASTFLSGTDTQYF; CDR3 DNA: TGTGCCAGCACATTCCTAAGTGGCACAGATACGCAGTATTTT; V gene: TRBV28; D gene: -; clone size: -; J gene: TRBJ2-3
CDR3 protein: CASSLILGAQFF; CDR3 DNA: TGTGCCAGCAGTTTGATTTTGGGCGCCCAGTTCTTC; V gene: TRBV12-3/TRBV12-4; D gene: -; clone size: -; J gene: TRBJ2-1
CDR3 protein: CASSLGTGETEAFF; CDR3 DNA: TGCGCCAGCAGCTTAGGGACAGGGGAGACTGAAGCTTTCTTT; V gene: TRBV5-1; D gene: TRBD1; clone size: -; J gene: TRBJ1-1
CDR3 protein: CASSPSQGADEKLFF; CDR3 DNA: TGTGCCAGCAGCCCTTCACAGGGGGCGGATGAAAAACTGTTTTTT; V gene: TRBV7-8; D gene: TRBD1; clone size: -; J gene: TRBJ1-4
CDR3 protein: CASNLQQGENEQYF; CDR3 DNA: TGCGCCAGCAATCTACAACAGGGGGAGAACGAGCAGTACTTC; V gene: TRBV5-1; D gene: TRBD1; clone size: -; J gene: TRBJ2-7